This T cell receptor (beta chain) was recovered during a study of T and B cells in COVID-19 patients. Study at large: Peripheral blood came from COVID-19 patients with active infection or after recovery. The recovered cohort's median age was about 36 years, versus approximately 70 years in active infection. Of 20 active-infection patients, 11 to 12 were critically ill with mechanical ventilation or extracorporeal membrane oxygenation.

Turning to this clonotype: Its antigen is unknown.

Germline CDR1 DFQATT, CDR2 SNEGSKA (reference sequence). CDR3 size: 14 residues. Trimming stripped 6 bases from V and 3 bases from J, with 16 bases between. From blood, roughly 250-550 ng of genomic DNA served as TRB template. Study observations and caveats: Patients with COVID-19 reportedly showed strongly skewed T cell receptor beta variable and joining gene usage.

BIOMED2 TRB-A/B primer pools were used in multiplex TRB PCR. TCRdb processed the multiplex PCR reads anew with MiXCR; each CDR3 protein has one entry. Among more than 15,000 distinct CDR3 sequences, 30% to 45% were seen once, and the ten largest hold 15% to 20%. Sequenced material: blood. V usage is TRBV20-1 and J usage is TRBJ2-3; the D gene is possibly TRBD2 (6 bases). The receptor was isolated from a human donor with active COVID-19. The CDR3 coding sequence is TGCAGTGCCATATCCTCGGAGGGGACAGATACGCAGTATTTT. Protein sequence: CSAISSEGTDTQYF.